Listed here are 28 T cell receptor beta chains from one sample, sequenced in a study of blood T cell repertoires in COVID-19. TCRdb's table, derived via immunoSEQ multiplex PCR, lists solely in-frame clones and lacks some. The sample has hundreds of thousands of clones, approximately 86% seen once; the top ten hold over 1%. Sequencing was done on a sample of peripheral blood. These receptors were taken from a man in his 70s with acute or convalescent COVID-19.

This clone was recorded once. The CDR3 spells CASSQSAREGDYNEQFF. As DNA, the CDR3 is TGCGCCAGCAGTCAATCGGCGAGGGAGGGGGATTACAATGAGCAGTTCTTC. The chain joins TRBV23-1 to TRBJ2-1, with D possibly being TRBD2 (7 bases). TRBV23-1 is an ORF, and what it does is uncertain. This CDR3 contains 17 residues. Trimming removed 0 bases from V and 4 bases from J, with 16 bases in between.

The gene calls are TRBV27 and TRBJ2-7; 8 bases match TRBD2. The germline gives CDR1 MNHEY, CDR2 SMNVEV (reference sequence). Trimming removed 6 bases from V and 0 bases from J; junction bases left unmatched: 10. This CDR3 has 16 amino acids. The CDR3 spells CASSQRGRTSSYEQYF. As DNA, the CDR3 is TGTGCCAGCAGCCAGCGGGGGCGAACATCCTCCTACGAGCAGTACTTC.

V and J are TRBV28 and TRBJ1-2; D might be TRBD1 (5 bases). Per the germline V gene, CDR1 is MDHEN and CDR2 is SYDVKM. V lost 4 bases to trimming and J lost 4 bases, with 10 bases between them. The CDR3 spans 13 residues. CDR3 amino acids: CASSSDRIYGYTF. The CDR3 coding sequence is TGTGCCAGCAGTTCAGACAGAATCTATGGCTACACCTTC.

This chain's CDR3 is CASSLEQTLSNQPQHF. The CDR3 DNA follows: TGTGCCAGCAGCTTAGAGCAAACGTTAAGCAATCAGCCCCAGCATTTT. The gene calls are TRBV7-2 and TRBJ1-5; D gene unclear. This CDR3 is built from 16 residues. Germline V lookup: CDR1 SGHTA, CDR2 FQGNSA. Trimming took 1 base from V and 1 from J, leaving 11 bases between them. Full variable domain (remainder filled in from reference TRBV7-2 and TRBJ1-5): GAGVSQSPSNKVTEKGKDVELRCDPISGHTALYWYRQSLGQGLEFLIYFQGNSAPDKSGLPSDRFSAERTGGSVSTLTIQRTQQEDSAVYLCASSLEQTLSNQPQHFGDGTRLSIL.

The CDR3 DNA follows: TGTGCCAGCAGTTGGGTAGGGGGCGACACTGAAGCTTTCTTT. Protein: CASSWVGGDTEAFF. The rearrangement joins TRBV9 to TRBJ1-1, with 7 bases that match TRBD1. V shed 5 bases, J shed 3 bases, and the junction held 7 bases outside the gene matches. The CDR3 sequence is 14 residues long. The germline V gene encodes CDR1 SGDLS and CDR2 YYNGEE.

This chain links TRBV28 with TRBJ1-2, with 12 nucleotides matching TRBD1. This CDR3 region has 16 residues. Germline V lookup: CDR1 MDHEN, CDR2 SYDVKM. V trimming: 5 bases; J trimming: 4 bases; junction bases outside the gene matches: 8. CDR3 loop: CASSDPGTGGVYGYTF. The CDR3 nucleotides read TGTGCCAGCAGTGATCCCGGGACAGGGGGCGTCTATGGCTACACCTTC.

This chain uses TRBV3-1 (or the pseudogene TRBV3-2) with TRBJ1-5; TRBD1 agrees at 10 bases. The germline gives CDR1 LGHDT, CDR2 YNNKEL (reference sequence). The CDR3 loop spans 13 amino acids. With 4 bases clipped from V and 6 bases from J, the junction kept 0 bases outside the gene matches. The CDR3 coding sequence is TGTGCCAGCAGCCGGACAGGGGGTCAGCCCCAGCATTTT. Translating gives CASSRTGGQPQHF.

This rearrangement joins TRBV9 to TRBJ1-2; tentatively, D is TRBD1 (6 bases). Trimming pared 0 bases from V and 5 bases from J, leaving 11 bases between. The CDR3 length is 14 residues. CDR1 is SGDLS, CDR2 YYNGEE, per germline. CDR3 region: CASSVEPQGYGYTF. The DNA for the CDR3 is TGTGCCAGCAGCGTAGAGCCGCAGGGGTATGGCTACACCTTC.

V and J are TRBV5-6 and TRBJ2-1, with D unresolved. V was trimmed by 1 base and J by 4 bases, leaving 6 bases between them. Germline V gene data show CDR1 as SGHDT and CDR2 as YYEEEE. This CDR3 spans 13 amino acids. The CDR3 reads CASSLRRYNEQFF. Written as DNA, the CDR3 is TGTGCCAGCAGCTTGCGCAGGTACAATGAGCAGTTCTTC.

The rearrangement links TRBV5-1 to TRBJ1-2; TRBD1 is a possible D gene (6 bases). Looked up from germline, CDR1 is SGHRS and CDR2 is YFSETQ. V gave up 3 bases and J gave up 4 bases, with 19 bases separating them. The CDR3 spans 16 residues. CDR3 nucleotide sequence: TGCGCCAGCAGCTACCAATTCAGGACAGAGGCCTATGGCTACACCTTC. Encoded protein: CASSYQFRTEAYGYTF.

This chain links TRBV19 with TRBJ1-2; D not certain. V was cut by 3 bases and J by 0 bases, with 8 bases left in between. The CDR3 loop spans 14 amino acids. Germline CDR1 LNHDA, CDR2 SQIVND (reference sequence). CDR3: CASSITQTNYGYTF. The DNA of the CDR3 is TGTGCCAGTAGTATTACACAGACTAACTATGGCTACACCTTC. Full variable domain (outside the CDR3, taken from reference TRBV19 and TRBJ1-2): DGGITQSPKYLFRKEGQNVTLSCEQNLNHDAMYWYRQDPGQGLRLIYYSQIVNDFQKGDIAEGYSVSREKKESFPLTVTSAQKNPTAFYLCASSITQTNYGYTFGSGTRLTVV.

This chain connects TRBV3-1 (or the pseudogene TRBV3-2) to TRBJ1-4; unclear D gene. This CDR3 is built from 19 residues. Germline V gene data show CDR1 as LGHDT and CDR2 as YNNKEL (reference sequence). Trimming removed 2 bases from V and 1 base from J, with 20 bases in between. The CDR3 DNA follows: TGTGCCAGCAGCCAACCCCGGTTACGGGGAGGGCTAACTAATGAAAAACTGTTTTTT. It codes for CASSQPRLRGGLTNEKLFF.

The DNA of the CDR3 is TGCGCCAGCAGCGCAGGACAGAGTTACGAGCAGTACTTC. Translated: CASSAGQSYEQYF. The chain has TRBV4-3 and TRBJ2-7; TRBD1 is a possible D gene (6 bases). Looked up from germline, CDR1 is LGHNA and CDR2 is YSLEER. The ends were cut back, 5 bases at V and 4 bases at J, with 12 bases in the middle. This CDR3 comprises 13 residues.

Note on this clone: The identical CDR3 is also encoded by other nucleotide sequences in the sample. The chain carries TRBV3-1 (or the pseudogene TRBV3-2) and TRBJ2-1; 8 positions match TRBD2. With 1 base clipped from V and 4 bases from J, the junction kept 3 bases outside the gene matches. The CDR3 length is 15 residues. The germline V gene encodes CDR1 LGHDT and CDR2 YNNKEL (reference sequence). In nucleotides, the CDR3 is TGTGCCAGCAGCCAAGCAAGCGGGGGTTACAATGAGCAGTTCTTC. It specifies CASSQASGGYNEQFF.

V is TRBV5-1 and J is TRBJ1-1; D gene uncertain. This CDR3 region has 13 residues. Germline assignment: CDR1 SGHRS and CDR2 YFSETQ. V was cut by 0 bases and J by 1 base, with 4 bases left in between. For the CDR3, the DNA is TGCGCCAGCAGCTTGGTAGCGAACACTGAAGCTTTCTTT. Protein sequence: CASSLVANTEAFF.

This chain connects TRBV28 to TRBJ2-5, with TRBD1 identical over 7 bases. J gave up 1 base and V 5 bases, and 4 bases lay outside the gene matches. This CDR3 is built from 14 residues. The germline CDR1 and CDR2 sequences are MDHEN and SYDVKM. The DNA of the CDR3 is TGTGCCAGCAGTGTGAGACAGGGCCAAGAGACCCAGTACTTC. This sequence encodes CASSVRQGQETQYF.

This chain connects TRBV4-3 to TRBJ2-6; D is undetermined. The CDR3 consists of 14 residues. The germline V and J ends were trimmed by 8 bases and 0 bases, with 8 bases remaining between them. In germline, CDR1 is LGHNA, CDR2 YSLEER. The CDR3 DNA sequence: TGCGCCAGCGGAGATGCCTCTGGGGCCAACGTCCTGACTTTC. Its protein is CASGDASGANVLTF.

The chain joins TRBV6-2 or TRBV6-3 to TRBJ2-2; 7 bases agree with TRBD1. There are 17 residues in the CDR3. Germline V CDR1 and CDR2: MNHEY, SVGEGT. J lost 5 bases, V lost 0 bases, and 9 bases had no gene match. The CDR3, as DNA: TGTGCCAGCAGTTACTCGAGTATCGGGACAGCAACCGGGGAGCTGTTTTTT. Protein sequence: CASSYSSIGTATGELFF.

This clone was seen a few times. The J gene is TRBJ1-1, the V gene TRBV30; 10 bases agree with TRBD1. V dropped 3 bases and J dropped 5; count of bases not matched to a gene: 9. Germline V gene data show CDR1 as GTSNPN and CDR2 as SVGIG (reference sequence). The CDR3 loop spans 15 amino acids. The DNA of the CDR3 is TGTGCCTGGAGGAGACAGGGGGCGCTGAGGACTGAAGCTTTCTTT. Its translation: CAWRRQGALRTEAFF.

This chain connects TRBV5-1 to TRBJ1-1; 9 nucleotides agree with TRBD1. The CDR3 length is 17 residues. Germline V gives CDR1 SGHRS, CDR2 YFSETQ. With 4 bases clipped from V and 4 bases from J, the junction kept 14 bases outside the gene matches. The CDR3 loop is CASSPRDREVVGTEAFF. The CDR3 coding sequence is TGCGCCAGCAGCCCCCGGGACAGGGAGGTCGTAGGCACTGAAGCTTTCTTT.

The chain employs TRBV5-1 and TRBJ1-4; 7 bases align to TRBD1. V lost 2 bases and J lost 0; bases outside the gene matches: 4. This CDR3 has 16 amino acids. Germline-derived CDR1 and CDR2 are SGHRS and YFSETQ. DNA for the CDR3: TGCGCCAGCAGCTTCAATCAGGGGGCAACTAATGAAAAACTGTTTTTT. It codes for CASSFNQGATNEKLFF.

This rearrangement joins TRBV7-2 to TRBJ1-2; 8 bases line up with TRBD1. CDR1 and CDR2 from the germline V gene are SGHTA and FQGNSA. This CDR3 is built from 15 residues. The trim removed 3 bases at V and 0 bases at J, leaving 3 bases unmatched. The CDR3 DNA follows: TGTGCCAGCAGCTTTGGACAGGGCGCTAACTATGGCTACACCTTC. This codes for CASSFGQGANYGYTF.

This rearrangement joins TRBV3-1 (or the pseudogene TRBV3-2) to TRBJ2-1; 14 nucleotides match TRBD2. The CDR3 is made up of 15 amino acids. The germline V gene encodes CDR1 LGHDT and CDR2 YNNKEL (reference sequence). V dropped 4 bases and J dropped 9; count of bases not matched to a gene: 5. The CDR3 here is CASSLRTSGRTEQFF. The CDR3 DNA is TGTGCCAGCAGCCTCCGGACTAGCGGGAGGACTGAGCAGTTCTTC.

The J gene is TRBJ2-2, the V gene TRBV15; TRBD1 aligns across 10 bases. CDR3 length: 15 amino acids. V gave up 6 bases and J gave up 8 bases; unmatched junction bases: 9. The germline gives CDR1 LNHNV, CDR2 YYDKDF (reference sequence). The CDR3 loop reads CATRRDRGSVGELFF. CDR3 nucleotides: TGTGCCACCAGGCGGGACAGGGGAAGTGTTGGGGAGCTGTTTTTT.

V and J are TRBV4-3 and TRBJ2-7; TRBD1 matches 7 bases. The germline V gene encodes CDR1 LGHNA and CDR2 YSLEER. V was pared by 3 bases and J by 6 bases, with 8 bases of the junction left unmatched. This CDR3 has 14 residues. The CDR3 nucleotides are TGCGCCAGCAGCCAGGGCGCAGGGGGTCGCGAGCAGTACTTC. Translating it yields CASSQGAGGREQYF.

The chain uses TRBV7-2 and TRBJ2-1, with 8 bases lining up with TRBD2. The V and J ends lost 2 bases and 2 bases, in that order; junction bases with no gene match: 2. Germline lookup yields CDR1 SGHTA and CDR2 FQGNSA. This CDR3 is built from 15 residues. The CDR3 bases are TGTGCCAGCAGCTTACGGCGGGAGGCCTACAATGAGCAGTTCTTC. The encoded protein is CASSLRREAYNEQFF.

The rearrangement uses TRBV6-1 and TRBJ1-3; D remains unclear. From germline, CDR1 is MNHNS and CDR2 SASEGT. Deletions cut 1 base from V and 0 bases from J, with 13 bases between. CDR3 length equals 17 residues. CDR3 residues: CASSEVGGILSGNTIYF. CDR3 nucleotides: TGTGCCAGCAGTGAAGTTGGAGGAATTCTCTCTGGAAACACCATATATTTT.

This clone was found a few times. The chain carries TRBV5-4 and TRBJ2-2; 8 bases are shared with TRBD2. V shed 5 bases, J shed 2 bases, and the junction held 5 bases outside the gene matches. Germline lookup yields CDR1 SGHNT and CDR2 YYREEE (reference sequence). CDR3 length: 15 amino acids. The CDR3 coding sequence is TGTGCCAGCAGTTTCACTAGCGGAAACACCGGGGAGCTGTTTTTT. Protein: CASSFTSGNTGELFF.